This T cell receptor beta chain was captured by sequencing in a study of T cell changes during pregnancy in multiple sclerosis. This CDR3 region has 15 residues. V was clipped by 4 bases and J by 0 bases, with 10 bases between them. Per germline, CDR1 LGHNA and CDR2 YNFKEQ. Some clones are missing from TCRdb's copy, which holds only in-frame ones; the method was immunoSEQ multiplex PCR. The sample lists tens of thousands of clones, approximately 92% occurring once. The sequence came from a female donor in good health, enrolled as a control in a pregnancy study. The chain combines TRBV4-2 with TRBJ2-4; D perhaps matches TRBD2 (6 bases). This sample comprised peripheral blood, obtained in the third trimester of pregnancy. CDR3: CASSPTGVAKNIQYF. The CDR3 bases are TGTGCCAGCAGCCCGACGGGGGTAGCCAAAAACATTCAGTACTTC.